This entry lists 18 T cell receptor beta chains sequenced from one sample in a study of T cell clonotyping in hematopoietic cell transplantation. The time point is: recipient sample about 28 days before transplant, after cytoreduction. Clones were sequenced by immunoSEQ multiplex PCR, and TCRdb holds only the in-frame ones, with some missing. The repertoire holds tens of thousands of clones, with 85% to 90% as singletons. Sequencing was performed on peripheral blood mononuclear cells, taken before stem cell transplant. These receptors came from a man in his sixties with biphenotypic leukemia. Some clones in this sample may be carry-over from other donors' samples.

The V gene is TRBV6-4, the J gene TRBJ2-1; 10 positions agree with TRBD1. Germline V lookup: CDR1 MRHNA, CDR2 SNTAGT. CDR3 length: 14 amino acids. The V and J ends lost 6 bases and 6 bases, in that order; junction bases with no gene match: 5. The CDR3, as DNA: TGTGCCAGCAGCCTGGGACAGGGGATCAATGAGCAGTTCTTC. Translation gives CASSLGQGINEQFF.

V usage is TRBV27 and J usage is TRBJ1-2; TRBD1 matches 7 bases. With V trimmed by 5 bases and J by 6 bases, 9 bases remained unmatched. The CDR3 totals 14 residues. The germline CDR1 and CDR2 sequences are MNHEY and SMNVEV (reference sequence). The CDR3: CASSLRDRDNGYTF. The CDR3 DNA sequence: TGTGCCAGCAGTCTCCGGGACAGAGACAATGGCTACACCTTC.

The chain links TRBV2 to TRBJ2-1; D is unclear. Deletions cut 0 bases from V and 8 bases from J, with 14 bases between. The CDR3 is made up of 15 amino acids. Germline CDR1 is SNHLY and CDR2 is FYNNEI. The CDR3 sequence: CASSEALRADYEQFF. The CDR3 DNA follows: TGTGCCAGCAGTGAAGCGCTTCGGGCTGACTATGAGCAGTTCTTC.

This sequence joins TRBV6-5 and TRBJ2-7; unclear D gene. Between the trimmed V and J ends, which lost 2 bases and 6 bases, there was a span of 8 bases. This CDR3 has 12 residues. From germline, CDR1 is MNHEY and CDR2 SVGAGI. CDR3 region: CASSYGSSEQYF. CDR3 sequence (DNA): TGTGCCAGCAGTTACGGTAGTTCCGAGCAGTACTTC.

The rearrangement links TRBV6-5 to TRBJ2-7; 9 nucleotides match TRBD2. This CDR3 comprises 15 residues. V lost 2 bases, J lost 7 bases, and 9 bases stayed unmatched. Germline-derived CDR1 and CDR2 are MNHEY and SVGAGI. CDR3 in amino acids: CASSYREAGGYEQYF. In nucleotides, the CDR3 is TGTGCCAGCAGTTACCGAGAAGCGGGAGGATATGAGCAGTACTTC.

The chain is built from TRBV7-8 and TRBJ2-7; 10 positions agree with TRBD1. Unmatched junction bases numbered 5, after V lost 2 bases and J lost 4 bases. The CDR3 is 15 residues long. Germline CDR1 SGHVS, CDR2 FQNEAQ. The CDR3 nucleotides read TGTGCCAGCAGCTTATGGGCGGACAGGGGGTACGAGCAGTACTTC. Protein sequence: CASSLWADRGYEQYF.

V usage is TRBV30 and J usage is TRBJ2-5; possibly TRBD2 for D (5 bases). From germline, CDR1 is GTSNPN and CDR2 SVGIG (reference sequence). The V end lost 2 bases, the J end lost 5 bases, and 21 bases lay between the germline ends. The CDR3 covers 16 residues. The CDR3 protein is CAWSPGQSESGETQYF. The CDR3 coding sequence is TGTGCCTGGAGTCCCGGTCAGTCTGAATCGGGGGAGACCCAGTACTTC.

V is TRBV30 and J is TRBJ1-1; D gene unclear. Germline loops: CDR1 GTSNPN, CDR2 SVGIG (reference sequence). This CDR3 has 12 residues. V was trimmed by 4 bases and J by 5 bases, leaving 11 bases between them. As DNA, the CDR3 is TGTGCCTGGAAGGATCGGGAGACTGAAGCTTTCTTT. It translates to CAWKDRETEAFF. The full variable domain, rest sourced from reference TRBV30 and TRBJ1-1, is SQTIHQWPATLVQPVGSPLSLECTVEGTSNPNLYWYRQAAGRGLQLLFYSVGIGQISSEVPQNLSASRPQDRQFILSSKKLLLSDSGFYLCAWKDRETEAFFGQGTRLTVV.

The chain is built from TRBV2 and TRBJ1-5; D may be TRBD1 (6 bases). This CDR3 is 14 amino acids long. Trimming left V 8 bases short and J 1 base short, with 12 bases between. Per germline, CDR1 SNHLY and CDR2 FYNNEI. CDR3 protein: CASQAGVSNQPQHF. DNA for the CDR3: TGTGCCAGCCAGGCAGGGGTAAGCAATCAGCCCCAGCATTTT.

CDR3: CASSFQGTAGNTIYF. The CDR3, as DNA: TGTGCCAGCAGTTTTCAGGGTACGGCTGGAAACACCATATATTTT. This chain links TRBV7-9 with TRBJ1-3; D possibly corresponds to TRBD1 (5 bases). Germline CDR1 is SEHNR and CDR2 is FQNEAQ (reference sequence). With 6 bases removed from V and 2 bases from J, the gap between germline ends came to 14 bases. The length of the CDR3 is 15 residues.

The chain joins TRBV28 to TRBJ1-4; the match to TRBD1 covers 7 bases. Germline trimming cut 7 bases from V and 8 bases from J; bases unmatched to any gene: 10. CDR3 size: 14 residues. From germline, CDR1 is MDHEN and CDR2 SYDVKM. In DNA, the CDR3 is TGTGCCAGCAACCCACAGGGGCTAGGGGAAAAACTGTTTTTT. This encodes CASNPQGLGEKLFF. Based on the CDR3 plus reference TRBV28 and TRBJ1-4, the full variable domain is DVKVTQSSRYLVKRTGEKVFLECVQDMDHENMFWYRQDPGLGLRLIYFSYDVKMKEKGDIPEGYSVSREKKERFSLILESASTNQTSMYLCASNPQGLGEKLFFGSGTQLSVL.

In the case of this clone: Relative to the germline gene, one junction end is altered; a read error may explain this. The CDR3 DNA follows: TGTGCCAGCAGTCCACCGACCGGGACGAGGCATTTT. It is translated as CASSPPTGTRHF. V gene TRBV28 combines with J gene TRBJ2-3, with D possibly called TRBD1 or TRBD2 (5 bases each). The CDR3 covers 12 residues. CDR1 and CDR2 from the germline V gene are MDHEN and SYDVKM.

This clone was picked up one time. The rearrangement uses TRBV9 and TRBJ1-1; perhaps TRBD1 as D (5 bases). The V and J ends lost 0 bases and 11 bases respectively, with 17 bases between them. Germline assignment: CDR1 SGDLS and CDR2 YYNGEE. The CDR3 is 14 amino acids. The CDR3 sequence is CASSVVGSREEAFF. The CDR3 coding sequence is TGTGCCAGCAGCGTAGTGGGCTCCAGGGAGGAGGCTTTCTTT.

The rearrangement joins TRBV19 to TRBJ2-7, with D perhaps matching TRBD1 or TRBD2 (5 bases each). Per germline, CDR1 LNHDA and CDR2 SQIVND (reference sequence). There are 13 residues in the CDR3. V was shortened by 5 bases and J by 5 bases, with 13 bases between the two germline ends. This CDR3 reads CASSPTGTDEQYF. CDR3 bases: TGTGCCAGTAGTCCGACCGGGACCGACGAGCAGTACTTC.

The chain joins TRBV30 to TRBJ2-7; maybe TRBD1 (6 bases). V gave up 2 bases and J gave up 5 bases, with 16 bases separating them. The CDR3 totals 14 residues. Germline CDR1 reads GTSNPN; CDR2 reads SVGIG (reference sequence). DNA of the CDR3: TGTGCCTGGAGTATAACAGGGACACACCACGAGCAGTACTTC. Translation: CAWSITGTHHEQYF.

The chain carries TRBV30 and TRBJ1-2; maybe TRBD1 (6 bases). The CDR3 contains 16 residues. Germline loops: CDR1 GTSNPN, CDR2 SVGIG (reference sequence). Trimming shortened V by 1 base and J by 2 bases, and 17 bases separated the two germline ends. CDR3 sequence reads: CAWSGPVVDRNYGYTF. CDR3 DNA: TGTGCCTGGAGTGGCCCCGTGGTGGACAGAAACTATGGCTACACCTTC.

This rearrangement joins TRBV28 to TRBJ2-5; D might be TRBD1 (6 bases). Germline V gene lookup returns CDR1 MDHEN and CDR2 SYDVKM. The CDR3 is 11 residues long. The V end lost 5 bases, the J end lost 14 bases, and 15 bases lay between the germline ends. The CDR3 region has the DNA TGTGCCAGCAGTAAAGGGACAAATCGTTACTTC. This encodes CASSKGTNRYF.

The chain links TRBV6-5 to TRBJ2-7; TRBD1 might be the D (5 bases). This CDR3 has 13 residues. Per the germline V gene, CDR1 is MNHEY and CDR2 is SVGAGI. Between the trimmed V and J ends, which lost 2 bases and 6 bases, there was a span of 11 bases. DNA for the CDR3: TGTGCCAGCAGTTACAAAGGGGTCGCCGAGCAGTACTTC. Translation gives CASSYKGVAEQYF.